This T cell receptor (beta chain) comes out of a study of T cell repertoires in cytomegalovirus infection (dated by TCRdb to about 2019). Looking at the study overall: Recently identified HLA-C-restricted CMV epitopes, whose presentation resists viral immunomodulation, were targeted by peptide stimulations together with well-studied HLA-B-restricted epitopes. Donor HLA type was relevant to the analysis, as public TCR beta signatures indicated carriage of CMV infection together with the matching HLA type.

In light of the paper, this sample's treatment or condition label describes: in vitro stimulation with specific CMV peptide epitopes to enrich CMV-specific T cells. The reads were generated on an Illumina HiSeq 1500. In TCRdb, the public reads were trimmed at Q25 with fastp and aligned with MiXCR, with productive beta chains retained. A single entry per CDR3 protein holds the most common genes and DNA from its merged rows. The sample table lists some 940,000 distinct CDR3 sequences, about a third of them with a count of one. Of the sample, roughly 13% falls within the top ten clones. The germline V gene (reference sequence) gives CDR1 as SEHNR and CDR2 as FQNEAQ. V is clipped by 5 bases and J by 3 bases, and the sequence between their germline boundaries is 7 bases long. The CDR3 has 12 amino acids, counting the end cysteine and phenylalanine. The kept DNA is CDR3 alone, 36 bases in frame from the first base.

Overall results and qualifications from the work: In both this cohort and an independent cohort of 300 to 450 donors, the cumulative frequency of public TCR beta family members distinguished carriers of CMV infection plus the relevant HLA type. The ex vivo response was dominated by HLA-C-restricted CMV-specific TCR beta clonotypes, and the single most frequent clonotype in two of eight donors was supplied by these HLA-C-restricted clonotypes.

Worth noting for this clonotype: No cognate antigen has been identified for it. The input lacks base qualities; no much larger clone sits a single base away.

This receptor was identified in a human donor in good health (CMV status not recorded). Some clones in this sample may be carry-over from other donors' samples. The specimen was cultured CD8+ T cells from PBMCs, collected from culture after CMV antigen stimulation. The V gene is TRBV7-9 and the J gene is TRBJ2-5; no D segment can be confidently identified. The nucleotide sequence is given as TGTGCCAGCAGCCCCCATAAAGAGACCCAGTACTTC. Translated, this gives CASSPHKETQYF. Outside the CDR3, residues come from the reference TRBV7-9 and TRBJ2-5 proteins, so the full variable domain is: DTGVSQNPRHKITKRGQNVTFRCDPISEHNRLYWYRQTLGQGPEFLTYFQNEAQLEKSRLLSDRFSAERPKGSFSTLEIQRTEQGDSAMYLCASSPHKETQYFGPGTRLLVL.